A single sample is the source of the 21 T cell receptor beta chains below, sequenced in a study of T-cell memory formation after mild COVID-19. MiXCR was run by TCRdb on the 5' RACE reads, yielding one entry per CDR3 protein. This sample yields hundreds of thousands of distinct CDR3 sequences, of which around 27% are seen a single time; less than 15% belongs to the top ten. Sequencing used PBMCs or a T cell subset sorted from them (not recorded which). The origin of the receptors is an adult woman who had mild COVID-19 (a few samples of this study predate the infection). Cell type and time point are not known.

The chain uses TRBV3-1 and TRBJ1-6; D is ambiguous. From germline, CDR1 is LGHDT and CDR2 YNNKEL (reference sequence). With 4 bases removed from V and 6 bases from J, the gap between germline ends came to 10 bases. The CDR3 is 14 residues long. The CDR3 region is CASSLVEGNSPLHF. CDR3 coding DNA: TGTGCCAGCAGCCTCGTAGAGGGTAATTCACCCCTCCACTTT.

This clonotype was detected only a few times. The chain joins TRBV12-3 or TRBV12-4 to TRBJ2-7; possibly TRBD2 for D (6 bases). The V gene lost 5 bases and the J gene lost 2 bases, with 13 bases spanning the gap. The CDR3 runs to 14 residues. The CDR3 reads CASSLLGGAYEQYF. The CDR3 bases are TGTGCCAGCAGTCTACTCGGGGGAGCCTACGAGCAGTACTTC.

In this sample, this clonotype turned up a few times. The rearrangement links TRBV7-3 to TRBJ2-3; a possible D gene is TRBD1 (6 bases). V lost 3 bases and J 0 bases, leaving 10 bases between the germline ends. The CDR3 runs to 15 residues. CDR1 and CDR2 (germline): SGHTA, FQGTGA. The CDR3 DNA reads as TGTGCCAGCAGCTTGGGGACAACTAGCACAGATACGCAGTATTTT. Amino acid sequence: CASSLGTTSTDTQYF.

This clonotype appeared a few times. The chain has TRBV2 and TRBJ2-1; 14 bases agree with TRBD2. V trimming: 6 bases; J trimming: 6 bases; junction bases outside the gene matches: 7. The CDR3 consists of 16 residues. The germline V gene encodes CDR1 SNHLY and CDR2 FYNNEI. The CDR3 is CASRDRLAGGLNEQFF. The CDR3 bases are TGTGCCAGCAGAGACAGACTAGCGGGGGGGCTCAATGAGCAGTTCTTC.

The CDR3 DNA follows: TGTGCCAGCAGGACCAAACCCGGGCGGCAAGAGACCCAGTACTTC. As protein: CASRTKPGRQETQYF. This sequence joins TRBV6-2 or TRBV6-3 and TRBJ2-5; D call uncertain. Germline V CDR1 and CDR2: MNHEY, SVGEGT. Trimming cost V 6 bases and J 2 bases, with 16 bases left between them. This CDR3 is 15 amino acids long.

In its sample, this clonotype was seen a few times. This chain uses TRBV6-5 with TRBJ2-7, with 7 bases matching TRBD1. The ends lost 4 bases at V and 2 bases at J; junction bases unmatched: 8. The germline gives CDR1 MNHEY, CDR2 SVGAGI. The CDR3 runs 15 residues. The CDR3 DNA follows: TGTGCCAGCAGTTCTCCGGGACAGACCCCCTACGAGCAGTACTTC. Protein sequence: CASSSPGQTPYEQYF.

This clonotype has only a few counts. The chain employs TRBV12-3 or TRBV12-4 and TRBJ1-2; 7 bases are shared with TRBD1. Trimming cost V 5 bases and J 6 bases; bases outside gene matches: 9. The CDR3 runs to 14 residues. CDR3: CASSRQGTPHGYTF. CDR3 DNA: TGTGCCAGCAGTAGACAGGGAACACCCCATGGCTACACCTTC.

This clonotype was counted only a few times. The V call is TRBV20-1, the J call TRBJ2-1; D may be TRBD2 (6 bases). The germline gives CDR1 DFQATT, CDR2 SNEGSKA (reference sequence). The V and J ends lost 3 bases and 8 bases respectively, with 14 bases between them. This CDR3 is 13 amino acids long. The CDR3 coding sequence is TGCAGTGCTAGCGGGACTCTCGTCGATGAGCAGTTCTTC. Translation gives CSASGTLVDEQFF.

This clonotype occurred a few times. The chain couples TRBV7-3 to TRBJ2-5; 12 bases fit TRBD1. Germline CDR1 is SGHTA and CDR2 is FQGTGA. CDR3 length: 15 amino acids. The J segment lost 7 bases and the V segment lost 3 bases, leaving 6 bases of the junction unmatched. The CDR3 is CASSLGTGGAGTQYF. For the CDR3, the DNA is TGTGCCAGCAGCTTGGGGACAGGGGGCGCGGGGACCCAGTACTTC.

The gene calls are TRBV7-6 and TRBJ1-1, with 7 bases aligning to TRBD1. The CDR3 length is 15 residues. The germline CDR1 and CDR2 sequences are SGHVS and FNYEAQ. V dropped 5 bases and J dropped 4; count of bases not matched to a gene: 10. In nucleotides, the CDR3 is TGTGCCAGCAGCCCGATAATGACAGGGAGCACTGAAGCTTTCTTT. It specifies CASSPIMTGSTEAFF.

This chain joins TRBV4-3 and TRBJ1-4, with D possibly matching TRBD1 (5 bases). Trimming removed 2 bases at V and 3 bases at J, with 16 bases between. The CDR3 is 17 residues long. The germline CDR1 and CDR2 sequences are LGHNA and YSLEER. The CDR3 DNA sequence: TGCGCCAGCAGCCAACCAGAGGGGCCGGGGTCTAATGAAAAACTGTTTTTT. Protein product: CASSQPEGPGSNEKLFF.

In its sample, this clonotype was seen a few times. The chain recombines TRBV7-9 with TRBJ2-7; 13 nucleotides match TRBD2. This CDR3 is built from 14 residues. Trimming removed 1 base from V and 11 bases from J; junction bases left unmatched: 5. The germline CDR1 and CDR2 sequences are SEHNR and FQNEAQ (reference sequence). The CDR3 here is CASSLGLAGGEKYF. The CDR3 DNA sequence: TGTGCCAGCAGCTTAGGACTAGCGGGAGGAGAGAAGTACTTC.

CDR3 sequence (DNA): TGTGCCAGCAGCCAAGCACCCCAGGCCTACGAGCAGTACTTC. As protein: CASSQAPQAYEQYF. V gene TRBV4-2 combines with J gene TRBJ2-7; D is uncertain. The CDR3 sequence is 14 residues long. The V end was cut by 1 base, the J end by 2 bases, with 9 bases between. Germline CDR1 LGHNA, CDR2 YNFKEQ.

The chain carries TRBV12-3 or TRBV12-4 and TRBJ1-1, with 7 positions matching TRBD1. The CDR3 runs 13 residues. V dropped 6 bases and J dropped 9; count of bases not matched to a gene: 10. In DNA, the CDR3 is TGTGCCAGCAGCGATACCGGGACAGCCCAAGCTTTCTTT. Its protein product is CASSDTGTAQAFF.

This rearrangement joins TRBV20-1 to TRBJ1-6; TRBD1 agrees at 7 bases. The germline gives CDR1 DFQATT, CDR2 SNEGSKA (reference sequence). The CDR3 is made up of 14 amino acids. J gave up 5 bases and V 5 bases, and 6 bases lay outside the gene matches. The CDR3 protein is CSALTDRNNSPLHF. The CDR3 DNA reads TGCAGTGCTTTAACGGACAGGAATAATTCACCCCTCCACTTT.

This sequence joins TRBV2 and TRBJ2-1, with D maybe TRBD1 (5 bases). The V end was cut by 0 bases, the J end by 13 bases, with 13 bases between. Per the germline V gene, CDR1 is SNHLY and CDR2 is FYNNEI. The CDR3 spans 13 residues. CDR3 DNA sequence: TGTGCCAGCAGTGAAGCGCGGCGGACAAATCAGTTCTTC. It codes for CASSEARRTNQFF.

This clonotype turned up a few times. The chain is built from TRBV7-8 and TRBJ2-1; TRBD1 matches at 7 bases. The germline V gene encodes CDR1 SGHVS and CDR2 FQNEAQ. This CDR3 region has 16 residues. Trimming removed 4 bases from V and 1 base from J; junction bases left unmatched: 7. Here the CDR3 DNA reads TGTGCCAGCAGCTCCCCACAGGGGTTTTCCTACAATGAGCAGTTCTTC. Its protein is CASSSPQGFSYNEQFF.

The chain employs TRBV12-3 or TRBV12-4 and TRBJ2-7, with 7 bases identical to TRBD1. This CDR3 spans 13 amino acids. V dropped 6 bases and J dropped 0; count of bases not matched to a gene: 2. The CDR3 DNA reads TGTGCCAGCAGGACAGGGATCTCCTACGAGCAGTACTTC. This encodes CASRTGISYEQYF.

The chain links TRBV7-6 to TRBJ1-1, with 9 nucleotides matching TRBD1. This CDR3 contains 15 residues. Unmatched junction bases numbered 9, after V lost 4 bases and J lost 6 bases. From germline, CDR1 is SGHVS and CDR2 FNYEAQ. For the CDR3, the DNA is TGTGCCAGCAGCTCCTTTCCGGGACAGGGCTCTGAAGCTTTCTTT. Amino acids: CASSSFPGQGSEAFF.

This clonotype was seen at least ten times. The chain has TRBV7-8 and TRBJ2-3; D is ambiguous. The V end lost 1 base, the J end lost 6 bases, and 8 bases lay between the germline ends. Germline lookup yields CDR1 SGHVS and CDR2 FQNEAQ. This CDR3 region has 13 residues. The CDR3 spells CASSLGRRDTQYF. Written as DNA, the CDR3 is TGTGCCAGCAGCTTAGGACGACGGGATACGCAGTATTTT.

This clonotype was counted a few times. J is TRBJ2-7 and V is TRBV6-6; 13 bases agree with TRBD2. Germline loops: CDR1 MNHNY, CDR2 SVGAGI (reference sequence). The CDR3 loop spans 15 amino acids. The J segment lost 6 bases and the V segment lost 2 bases, leaving 4 bases of the junction unmatched. The CDR3 loop reads CASSYTSGGEGEQYF. CDR3 bases: TGTGCCAGCAGTTACACTAGCGGGGGGGAGGGCGAGCAGTACTTC.